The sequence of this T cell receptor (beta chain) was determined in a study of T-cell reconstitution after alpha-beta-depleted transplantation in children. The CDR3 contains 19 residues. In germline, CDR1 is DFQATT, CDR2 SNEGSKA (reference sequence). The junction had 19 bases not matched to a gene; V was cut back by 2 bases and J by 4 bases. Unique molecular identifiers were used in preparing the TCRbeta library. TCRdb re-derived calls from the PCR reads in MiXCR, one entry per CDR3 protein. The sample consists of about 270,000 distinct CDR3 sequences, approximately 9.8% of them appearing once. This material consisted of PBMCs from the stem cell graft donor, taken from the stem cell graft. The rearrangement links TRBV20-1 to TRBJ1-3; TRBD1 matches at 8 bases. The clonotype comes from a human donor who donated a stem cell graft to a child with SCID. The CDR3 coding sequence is TGCAGTGCTAGATCGGGCCTATACACGGGACAGGCAAGAGGAAACACCATATATTTT. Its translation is CSARSGLYTGQARGNTIYF.